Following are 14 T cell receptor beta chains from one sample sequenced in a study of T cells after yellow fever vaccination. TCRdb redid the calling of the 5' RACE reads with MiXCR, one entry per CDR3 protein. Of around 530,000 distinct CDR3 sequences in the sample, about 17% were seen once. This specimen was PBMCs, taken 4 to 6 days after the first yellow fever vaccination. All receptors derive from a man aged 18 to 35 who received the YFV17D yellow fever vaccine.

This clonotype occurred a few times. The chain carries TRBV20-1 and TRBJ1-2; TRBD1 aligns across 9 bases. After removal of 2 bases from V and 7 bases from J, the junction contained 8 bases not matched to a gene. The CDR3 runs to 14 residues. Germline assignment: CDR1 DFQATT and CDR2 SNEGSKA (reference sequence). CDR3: CSARRGQGDRGYTF. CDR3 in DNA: TGCAGTGCTAGACGGGGACAGGGTGACCGTGGCTACACCTTC.

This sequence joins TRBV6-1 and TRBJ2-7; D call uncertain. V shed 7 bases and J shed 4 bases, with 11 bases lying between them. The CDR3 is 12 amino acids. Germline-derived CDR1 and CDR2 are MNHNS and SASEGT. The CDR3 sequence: CASITTGYEQYF. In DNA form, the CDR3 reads TGTGCCAGCATTACAACCGGATACGAGCAGTACTTC.

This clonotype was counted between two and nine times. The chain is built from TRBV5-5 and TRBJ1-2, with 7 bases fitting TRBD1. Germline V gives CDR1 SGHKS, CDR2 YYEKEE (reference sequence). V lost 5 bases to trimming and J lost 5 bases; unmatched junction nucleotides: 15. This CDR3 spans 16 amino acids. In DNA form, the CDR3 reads TGTGCCAGCAGTTTGTCCACGGGACAGAGGGGATATGGCTACACCTTC. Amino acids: CASSLSTGQRGYGYTF.

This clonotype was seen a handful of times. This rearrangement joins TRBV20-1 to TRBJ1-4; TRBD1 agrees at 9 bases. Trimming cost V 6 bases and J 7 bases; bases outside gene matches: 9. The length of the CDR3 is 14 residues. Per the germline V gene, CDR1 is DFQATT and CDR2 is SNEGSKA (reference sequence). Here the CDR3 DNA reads TGCAGTGCCTCCGACAGGGGGGGGAGTGAAAAACTGTTTTTT. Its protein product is CSASDRGGSEKLFF.

The CDR3 DNA follows: TGTGTCATGGGGGGGTCTTTGGCCGGGGAGCTGTTTTTT. Protein: CVMGGSLAGELFF. The J gene is TRBJ2-2, the V gene TRBV12-3 or TRBV12-4; TRBD2 aligns across 7 bases. This CDR3 has 13 amino acids.

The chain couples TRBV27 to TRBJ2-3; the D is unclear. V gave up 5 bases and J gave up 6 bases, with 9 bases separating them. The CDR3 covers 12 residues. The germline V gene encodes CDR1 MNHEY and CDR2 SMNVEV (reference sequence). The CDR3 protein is CASSPLMDTQYF. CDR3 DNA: TGTGCCAGCAGTCCCCTTATGGATACGCAGTATTTT.

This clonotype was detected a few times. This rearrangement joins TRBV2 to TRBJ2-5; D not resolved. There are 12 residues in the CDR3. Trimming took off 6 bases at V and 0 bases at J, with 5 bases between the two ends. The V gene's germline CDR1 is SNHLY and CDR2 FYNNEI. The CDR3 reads CASRQYQETQYF. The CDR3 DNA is TGTGCCAGCAGACAGTACCAAGAGACCCAGTACTTC.

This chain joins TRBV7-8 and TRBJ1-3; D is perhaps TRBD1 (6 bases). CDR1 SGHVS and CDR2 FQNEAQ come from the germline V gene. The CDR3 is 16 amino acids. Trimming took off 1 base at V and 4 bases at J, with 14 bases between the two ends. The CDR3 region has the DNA TGTGCCAGCAGCTTAGGGCTCAGGGGTACGGGAAACACCATATATTTT. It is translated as CASSLGLRGTGNTIYF. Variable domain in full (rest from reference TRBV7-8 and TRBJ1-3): GAGVSQSPRYKVAKRGQDVALRCDPISGHVSLFWYQQALGQGPEFLTYFQNEAQLDKSGLPSDRFFAERPEGSVSTLKIQRTQQEDSAVYLCASSLGLRGTGNTIYFGEGSWLTVV.

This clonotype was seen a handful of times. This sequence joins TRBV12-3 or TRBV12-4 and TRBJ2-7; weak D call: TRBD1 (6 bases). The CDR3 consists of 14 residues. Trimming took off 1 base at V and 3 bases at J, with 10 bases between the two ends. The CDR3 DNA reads TGTGCCAGCAGTTTAGGACAGGACCGCTACGAGCAGTACTTC. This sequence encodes CASSLGQDRYEQYF.

CDR3 DNA sequence: TGTGCCAGCAGTTTTAGTATCACGGATGGCTACACCTTC. Protein: CASSFSITDGYTF. The chain joins TRBV12-3 or TRBV12-4 to TRBJ1-2; D unresolved. Trimming stripped 3 bases from V and 6 bases from J, with 11 bases between. This CDR3 comprises 13 residues.

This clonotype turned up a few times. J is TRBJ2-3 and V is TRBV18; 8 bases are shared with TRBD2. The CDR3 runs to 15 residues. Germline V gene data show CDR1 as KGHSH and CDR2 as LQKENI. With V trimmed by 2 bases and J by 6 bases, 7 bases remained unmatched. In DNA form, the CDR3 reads TGTGCCAGCTCACCAGGTGGGACTAGGGGCGATACGCAGTATTTT. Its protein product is CASSPGGTRGDTQYF.

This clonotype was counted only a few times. This CDR3 is CAWSYRGTEAFF. CDR3 sequence (DNA): TGTGCCTGGTCCTACAGGGGAACTGAAGCTTTCTTT. The gene calls are TRBV30 and TRBJ1-1; the match to TRBD1 covers 7 bases. The germline V gene has CDR1 GTSNPN and CDR2 SVGIG (reference sequence). With 5 bases clipped from V and 5 bases from J, the junction kept 5 bases outside the gene matches. The CDR3 has 12 residues.

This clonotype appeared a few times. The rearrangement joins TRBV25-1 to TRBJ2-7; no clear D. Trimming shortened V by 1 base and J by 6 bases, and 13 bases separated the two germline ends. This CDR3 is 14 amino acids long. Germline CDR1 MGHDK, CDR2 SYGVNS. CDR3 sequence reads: CASSESHPLGEQYF. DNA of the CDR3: TGTGCCAGCAGTGAATCCCACCCTTTGGGCGAGCAGTACTTC.

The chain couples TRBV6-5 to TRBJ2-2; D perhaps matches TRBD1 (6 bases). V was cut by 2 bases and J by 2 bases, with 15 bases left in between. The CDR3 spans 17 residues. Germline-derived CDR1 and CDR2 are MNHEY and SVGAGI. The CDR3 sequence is CASSYGGQRSNTGELFF. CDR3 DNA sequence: TGTGCCAGCAGTTACGGAGGACAGCGAAGCAACACCGGGGAGCTGTTTTTT.